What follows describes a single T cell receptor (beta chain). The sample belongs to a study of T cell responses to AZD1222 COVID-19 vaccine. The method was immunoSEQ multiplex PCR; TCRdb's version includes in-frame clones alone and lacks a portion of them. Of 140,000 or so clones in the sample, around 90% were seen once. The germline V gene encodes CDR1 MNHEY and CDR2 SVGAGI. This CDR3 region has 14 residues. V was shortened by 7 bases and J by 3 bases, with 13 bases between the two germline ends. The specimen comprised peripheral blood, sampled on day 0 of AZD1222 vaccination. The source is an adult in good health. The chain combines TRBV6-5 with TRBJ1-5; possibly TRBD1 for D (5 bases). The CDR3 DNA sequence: TGTGCCAGCACCCTCGGGACCCTCAATCAGCCCCAGCATTTT. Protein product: CASTLGTLNQPQHF.